This T cell receptor (beta chain) was recovered during a study of blood T cells in healthy people across ages. Findings and caveats of the study: As naive T cell percentage varied, TCR beta diversity correlated strongly with it. The lack of PBMC sorting stopped any conclusive naive versus antigen-experienced comparison. Higher diversity, along with more naive CD4+ cells, distinguished long-lived donors from aged donors.

About this clonotype: What it binds is unknown.

The CDR3 runs to 16 residues. J was trimmed by 1 base and V by 5 bases; bases with no gene match: 3. CDR1 and CDR2 (germline): SGHVS, FNYEAQ. The use of a sample-barcoded 5' primer and a J-beta primer mix characterized a second PCR of roughly 7 to 12 cycles. A template-switch adaptor that had 12 random nucleotides put a tag on each cDNA molecule. TCRdb reprocessed the 5' RACE reads via MiXCR and lists one record per CDR3 protein. In the table there are about 720,000 distinct CDR3 sequences, 22% of which are singletons. This receptor was identified in a man in his 70s in good health. V and J are TRBV7-6 and TRBJ2-1, with 12 bases fitting TRBD2. The sequenced material came from blood. This CDR3 reads CASSVTSGGSYNEQFF. Written as DNA, the CDR3 is TGTGCCAGCAGCGTTACTAGCGGGGGGTCCTACAATGAGCAGTTCTTC.